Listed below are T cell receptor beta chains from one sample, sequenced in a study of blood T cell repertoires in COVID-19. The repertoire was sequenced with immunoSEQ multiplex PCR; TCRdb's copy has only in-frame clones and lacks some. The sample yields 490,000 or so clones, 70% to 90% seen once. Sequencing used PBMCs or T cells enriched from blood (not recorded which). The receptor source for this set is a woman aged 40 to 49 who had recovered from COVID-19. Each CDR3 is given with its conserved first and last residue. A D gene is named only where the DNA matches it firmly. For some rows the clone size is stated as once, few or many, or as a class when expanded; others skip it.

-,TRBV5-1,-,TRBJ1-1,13,CASSLETDTEAFF,TGCGCCAGCAGCTTGGAGACAGACACTGAAGCTTTCTTT
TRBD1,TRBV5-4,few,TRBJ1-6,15,CASSWGDRYNSPLHF,TGTGCCAGCAGCTGGGGGGACAGATATAATTCACCCCTCCACTTT
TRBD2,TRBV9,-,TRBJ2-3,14,CASEAGGNTDTQYF,TGTGCCAGCGAGGCGGGAGGTAACACAGATACGCAGTATTTT
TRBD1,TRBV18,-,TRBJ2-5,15,CASSPGTGGEETQYF,TGTGCCAGCTCACCGGGGACAGGGGGCGAAGAGACCCAGTACTTC
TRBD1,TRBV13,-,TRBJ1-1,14,CASSSGQGWSEAFF,TGTGCCAGCAGCTCGGGACAGGGATGGTCTGAAGCTTTCTTT
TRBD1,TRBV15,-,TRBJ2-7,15,CATSREDRGYYEQYF,TGTGCCACCAGCAGAGAGGACAGGGGATACTACGAGCAGTACTTC
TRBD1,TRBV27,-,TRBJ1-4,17,CASPSSSTGGPQEKLFF,TGTGCCAGCCCGTCCAGCTCGACAGGGGGGCCTCAGGAAAAACTGTTTTTT
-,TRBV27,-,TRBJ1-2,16,CASSLNYGQGGDGYTF,TGTGCCAGCAGTTTAAATTATGGGCAGGGCGGCGATGGCTACACCTTC
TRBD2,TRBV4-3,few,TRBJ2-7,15,CASSLRAGDRYEQYF,TGCGCCAGCAGCCTCCGGGCGGGAGATAGGTACGAGCAGTACTTC
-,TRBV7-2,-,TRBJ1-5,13,CASRIQGDQPQHF,TGTGCCAGCAGAATACAGGGAGATCAGCCCCAGCATTTT
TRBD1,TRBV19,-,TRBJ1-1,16,CASHITGGGDGTEAFF,TGTGCCAGTCATATAACAGGGGGCGGCGACGGGACTGAAGCTTTCTTT
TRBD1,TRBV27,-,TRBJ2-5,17,CASSIGGARGLGETQYF,TGTGCCAGCAGTATAGGTGGGGCGAGGGGGCTGGGTGAGACCCAGTACTTC
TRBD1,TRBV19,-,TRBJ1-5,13,CASRDRGKQPQHF,TGTGCCAGCCGGGACAGGGGGAAACAGCCCCAGCATTTT
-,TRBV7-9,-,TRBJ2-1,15,CASSLPGGTYNEQFF,TGTGCCAGCAGCTTGCCAGGGGGGACCTACAATGAGCAGTTCTTC
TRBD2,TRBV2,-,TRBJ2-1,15,CASRDLGGSYNEQFF,TGTGCCAGCAGGGACCTCGGGGGGTCCTACAATGAGCAGTTCTTC
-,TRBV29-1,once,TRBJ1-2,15,CSVEDLATTAYGYTF,TGCAGCGTTGAAGATCTGGCCACAACCGCCTATGGCTACACCTTC
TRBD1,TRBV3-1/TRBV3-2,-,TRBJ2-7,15,CASSPTGGSSYEQYF,TGTGCCAGCAGCCCGACAGGGGGCAGCTCCTACGAGCAGTACTTC
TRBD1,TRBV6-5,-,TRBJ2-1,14,CASRGTGDSIEQFF,TGTGCCAGCAGGGGGACAGGGGATAGCATTGAGCAGTTCTTC
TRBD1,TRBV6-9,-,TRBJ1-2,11,CARTGGYGYTF,TGTGCCAGGACAGGGGGCTATGGCTACACCTTC
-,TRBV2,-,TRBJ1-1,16,CASSEQRVHMNTEAFF,TGTGCCAGCAGTGAACAGAGGGTTCACATGAACACTGAAGCTTTCTTT
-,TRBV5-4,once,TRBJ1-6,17,CASSGWRGASYNSPLHF,TGTGCCAGCAGCGGCTGGAGGGGCGCATCCTATAATTCACCCCTCCACTTT
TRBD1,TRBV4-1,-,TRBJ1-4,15,CASSHFDRVKEKLFF,TGCGCCAGCAGCCATTTCGACAGGGTGAAGGAAAAACTGTTTTTT
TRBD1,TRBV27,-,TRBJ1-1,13,CASSLARGSEAFF,TGTGCCAGCAGTCTGGCCAGGGGGAGTGAAGCTTTCTTT
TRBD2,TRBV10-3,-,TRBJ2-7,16,CAISESDGREAREQYF,TGTGCCATCAGTGAGTCTGACGGGAGGGAGGCGCGAGAGCAGTACTTC
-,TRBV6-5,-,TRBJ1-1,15,CASSYWAPEGTEAFF,TGTGCCAGCAGTTACTGGGCCCCGGAGGGGACTGAAGCTTTCTTT
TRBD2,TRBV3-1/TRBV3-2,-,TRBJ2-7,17,CASSQGTKLAGDDEQYF,TGTGCCAGCAGCCAAGGTACAAAACTAGCGGGAGATGACGAGCAGTACTTC
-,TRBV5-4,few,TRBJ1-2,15,CASSPYPDSPAGYTF,TGTGCCAGCAGCCCTTACCCCGACAGCCCGGCAGGCTACACCTTC
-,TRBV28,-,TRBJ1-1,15,CASSLAGGVRTEAFF,TGTGCCAGCAGTTTAGCCGGGGGGGTGAGGACTGAAGCTTTCTTT
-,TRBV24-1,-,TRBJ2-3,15,CATSDLQYGTDTQYF,TGTGCCACCAGTGATTTGCAATACGGGACAGATACGCAGTATTTT
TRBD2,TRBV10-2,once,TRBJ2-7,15,CASSELAGGPDEQYF,TGCGCCAGCAGTGAACTAGCGGGAGGGCCGGACGAGCAGTACTTC
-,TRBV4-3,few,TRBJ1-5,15,CASSQDRGLYQPQHF,TGCGCCAGCAGCCAAGATAGGGGCCTTTATCAGCCCCAGCATTTT
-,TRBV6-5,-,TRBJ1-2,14,CASSYSTGKYGYTF,TGTGCCAGCAGTTACTCCACAGGGAAATATGGCTACACCTTC
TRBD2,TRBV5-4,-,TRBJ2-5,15,CASSWTSGGGETQYF,TGTGCCAGCAGTTGGACTAGCGGAGGGGGGGAGACCCAGTACTTC
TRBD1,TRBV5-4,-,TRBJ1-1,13,CASSLGGTAEAFF,TGTGCCAGCAGCTTGGGTGGGACAGCCGAAGCTTTCTTT
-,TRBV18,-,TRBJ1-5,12,CASSPSGQPQHF,TGTGCCAGCTCACCCTCAGGTCAGCCCCAGCATTTT
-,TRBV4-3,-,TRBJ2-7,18,CASSQEPPGPGRTYEQYF,TGCGCCAGCAGCCAAGAGCCACCCGGGCCAGGGAGGACCTACGAGCAGTACTTC
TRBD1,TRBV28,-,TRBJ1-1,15,CASRETGGPFTEAFF,TGTGCCAGCAGGGAGACAGGGGGCCCGTTCACTGAAGCTTTCTTT
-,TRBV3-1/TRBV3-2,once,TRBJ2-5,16,CASSQDRGNSRETQYF,TGTGCCAGCAGCCAAGATCGCGGGAACAGTCGCGAGACCCAGTACTTC
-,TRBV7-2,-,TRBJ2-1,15,CASSSDRSSYNEQFF,TGTGCCAGCAGCTCCGACAGGAGCTCCTACAATGAGCAGTTCTTC
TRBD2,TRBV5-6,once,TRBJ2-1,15,CASSSGLATYNEQFF,TGTGCCAGCAGCTCGGGACTAGCGACCTACAATGAGCAGTTCTTC
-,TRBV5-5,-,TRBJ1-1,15,CASSLVGVGPLEAFF,TGTGCCAGCAGCTTGGTCGGGGTCGGGCCTCTTGAAGCTTTCTTT
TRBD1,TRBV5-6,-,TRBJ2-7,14,CASSWGQGTYEQYF,TGTGCCAGCAGCTGGGGACAGGGAACCTACGAGCAGTACTTC
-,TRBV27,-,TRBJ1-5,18,CASSSVGSGFFGNQPQHF,TGTGCCAGCAGTTCGGTTGGTTCGGGGTTCTTTGGCAATCAGCCCCAGCATTTT
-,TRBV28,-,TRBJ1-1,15,CASSLSDRANTEAFF,TGTGCCAGCAGTTTATCGGACAGAGCGAACACTGAAGCTTTCTTT
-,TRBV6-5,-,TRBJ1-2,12,CASSSWSYGYTF,TGTGCCAGCAGTAGTTGGAGTTATGGCTACACCTTC
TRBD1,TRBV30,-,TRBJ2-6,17,CAWSVTGGSSGANVLTF,TGTGCCTGGAGTGTAACAGGGGGGAGCTCTGGGGCCAACGTCCTGACTTTC
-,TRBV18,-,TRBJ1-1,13,CASSSGSGTEAFF,TGTGCCAGCTCTTCGGGATCGGGGACTGAAGCTTTCTTT
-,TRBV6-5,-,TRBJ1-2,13,CASSYGRGYGYTF,TGTGCCAGCAGTTACGGCAGGGGCTATGGCTACACCTTC